Each of the 10 T cell receptor beta chains below was sequenced from the same sample in a study of a mutant IDH1 vaccine in newly diagnosed glioma. Which antigens these TCRs recognize remains unknown. This sample's time point: week 5, during vaccination. A 20-mer mutant IDH1 peptide at 300 ug was injected subcutaneously with topical imiquimod. This table comes from immunoSEQ multiplex PCR, and its TCRdb copy is limited to in-frame clones, with some not included. The sample holds some 51,000 clones; more than 70% are singletons and the top ten take 5.2%. Sequenced here: PBMCs, sampled from a glioma patient whose treatment included an IDH1 peptide vaccine. Receptors were obtained from a man in his fifties with glioma.

The chain has TRBV6-5 and TRBJ2-2, with a tentative D call TRBD2 (6 bases). CDR1 is MNHEY, CDR2 SVGAGI, per germline. The CDR3 sequence is 16 residues long. V was pared by 0 bases and J by 7 bases, with 15 bases between. The CDR3 DNA reads as TGTGCCAGCAGTTACTCGACACGGGGGAGAGGCGGGGAGCTGTTTTTT. Translation: CASSYSTRGRGGELFF.

Regarding this clone: Compared with germline, one end of the junction differs, possibly owing to a read error. This rearrangement joins TRBV4-1 to TRBJ1-5; 7 nucleotides match TRBD1. This CDR3 has 16 residues. Per the germline V gene, CDR1 is MGHRA and CDR2 is YSYEKL. The CDR3 region is CASSKDPTGVGQPQHF. Written as DNA, the CDR3 is TGCGCCAGCAGCAAAGACCCTACAGGGGTCGGTCAGCCCCAGCATTTT.

The chain recombines TRBV7-2 with TRBJ2-7; 9 bases map to TRBD1. Germline trimming cut 4 bases from V and 4 bases from J; bases unmatched to any gene: 5. Germline V CDR1 and CDR2: SGHTA, FQGNSA. This CDR3 has 14 residues. The CDR3 coding sequence is TGTGCCAGCAGCTATGGGACAGGGATTTACGAGCAGTACTTC. Translation: CASSYGTGIYEQYF.

The chain employs TRBV5-6 and TRBJ2-7, with 8 bases matching TRBD1. Germline lookup yields CDR1 SGHDT and CDR2 YYEEEE. The CDR3 extends over 14 amino acids. Losses at the gene ends were 4 bases for V and 6 bases for J; bases not matched to a gene: 9. The CDR3 sequence: CASSPGGQGSEQYF. The CDR3 DNA sequence: TGTGCCAGCAGCCCCGGAGGACAGGGATCCGAGCAGTACTTC.

The CDR3: CASRPGTGGVYGYTF. The CDR3 DNA follows: TGTGCCAGCAGGCCCGGGACAGGGGGCGTCTATGGCTACACCTTC. This chain links TRBV28 with TRBJ1-2, with 12 bases matching TRBD1. V lost 6 bases to trimming and J lost 4 bases; unmatched junction nucleotides: 6. The CDR3 covers 15 residues. Per germline, CDR1 MDHEN and CDR2 SYDVKM.

The chain has TRBV4-1 and TRBJ2-3; TRBD1 agrees at 9 bases. In germline, CDR1 is MGHRA, CDR2 YSYEKL. The CDR3 consists of 15 residues. With V trimmed by 1 base and J by 4 bases, 3 bases remained unmatched. Written as DNA, the CDR3 is TGCGCCAGCAGCCAAGGGGACAGGGTCGCAGATACGCAGTATTTT. Protein product: CASSQGDRVADTQYF.

The V call is TRBV4-1, the J call TRBJ1-2; perhaps TRBD1 as D (6 bases). Germline CDR1 reads MGHRA; CDR2 reads YSYEKL. The V gene lost 2 bases and the J gene lost 5 bases, with 27 bases spanning the gap. CDR3 size: 19 residues. CDR3 DNA sequence: TGCGCCAGCAGCCAAAATCGGCTCGGGGGCCGCCTGGGCGGTTATGGCTACACCTTC. It is translated as CASSQNRLGGRLGGYGYTF.

V and J are TRBV2 and TRBJ1-2; the match to TRBD1 covers 10 bases. This CDR3 comprises 15 residues. In germline, CDR1 is SNHLY, CDR2 FYNNEI. With V trimmed by 2 bases and J by 6 bases, 6 bases remained unmatched. As DNA, the CDR3 is TGTGCCAGCAGTGAATCTTGGGACAGGGGAAATGGCTACACCTTC. Encoded protein: CASSESWDRGNGYTF.

The chain has TRBV15 and TRBJ2-3; D ambiguous. V shed 6 bases and J shed 1 base, with 8 bases lying between them. This CDR3 is built from 13 residues. CDR1 is LNHNV and CDR2 is YYDKDF in the germline V gene (reference sequence). CDR3 amino acids: CATRGARTDTQYF. DNA for the CDR3: TGTGCCACCAGAGGAGCACGCACAGATACGCAGTATTTT. Together with reference TRBV15 and TRBJ2-3, the CDR3 gives the full variable domain: DAMVIQNPRYQVTQFGKPVTLSCSQTLNHNVMYWYQQKSSQAPKLLFHYYDKDFNNEADTPDNFQSRRPNTSFCFLDIRSPGLGDTAMYLCATRGARTDTQYFGPGTRLTVL.

V usage is TRBV5-4 and J usage is TRBJ2-7; unclear D gene. The germline V gene has CDR1 SGHNT and CDR2 YYREEE (reference sequence). The CDR3 spans 11 residues. The V and J ends lost 4 bases and 7 bases respectively, with 9 bases between them. In DNA form, the CDR3 reads TGTGCCAGCAGCCTGATGGGGGAGCAGTACTTC. It is translated as CASSLMGEQYF. The whole variable domain, remainder taken from reference TRBV5-4 and TRBJ2-7, is ETGVTQSPTHLIKTRGQQVTLRCSSQSGHNTVSWYQQALGQGPQFIFQYYREEENGRGNFPPRFSGLQFPNYSSELNVNALELDDSALYLCASSLMGEQYFGPGTRLTVT.